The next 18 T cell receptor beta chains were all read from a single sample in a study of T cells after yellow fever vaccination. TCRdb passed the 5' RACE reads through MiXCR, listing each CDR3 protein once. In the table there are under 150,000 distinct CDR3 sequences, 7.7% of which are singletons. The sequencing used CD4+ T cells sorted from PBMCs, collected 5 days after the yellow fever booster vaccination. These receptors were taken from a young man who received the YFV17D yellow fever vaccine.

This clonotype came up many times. CDR3 nucleotides: TGTGCCAGCTCACTCCGGGACAGCACTGAAGCTTTCTTT. Translation gives CASSLRDSTEAFF. The chain has TRBV18 and TRBJ1-1; TRBD1 matches at 7 bases. Germline lookup yields CDR1 KGHSH and CDR2 LQKENI. V was pared by 4 bases and J by 4 bases, with 3 bases of the junction left unmatched. The CDR3 has 13 residues.

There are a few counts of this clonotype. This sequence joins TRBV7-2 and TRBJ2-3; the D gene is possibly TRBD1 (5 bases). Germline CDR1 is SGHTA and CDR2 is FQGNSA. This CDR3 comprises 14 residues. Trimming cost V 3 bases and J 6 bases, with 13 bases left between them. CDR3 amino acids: CASSFRQGGDTQYF. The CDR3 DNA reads TGTGCCAGCAGCTTTCGTCAGGGTGGGGATACGCAGTATTTT. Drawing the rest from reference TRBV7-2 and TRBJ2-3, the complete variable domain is GAGVSQSPSNKVTEKGKDVELRCDPISGHTALYWYRQSLGQGLEFLIYFQGNSAPDKSGLPSDRFSAERTGGSVSTLTIQRTQQEDSAVYLCASSFRQGGDTQYFGPGTRLTVL.

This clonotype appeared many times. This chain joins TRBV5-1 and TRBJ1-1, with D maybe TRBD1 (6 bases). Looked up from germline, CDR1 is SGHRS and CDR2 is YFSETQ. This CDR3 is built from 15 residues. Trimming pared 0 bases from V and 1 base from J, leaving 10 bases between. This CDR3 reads CASSLVGGENTEAFF. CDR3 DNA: TGCGCCAGCAGCTTGGTAGGGGGGGAGAACACTGAAGCTTTCTTT.

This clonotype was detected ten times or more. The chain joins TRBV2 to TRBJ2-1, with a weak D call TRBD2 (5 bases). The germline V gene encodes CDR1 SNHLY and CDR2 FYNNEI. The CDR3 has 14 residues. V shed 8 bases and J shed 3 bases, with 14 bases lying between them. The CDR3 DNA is TGTGCCAGCCGAGGACTGGGGAACTACAATGAGCAGTTCTTC. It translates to CASRGLGNYNEQFF.

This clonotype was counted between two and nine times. CDR3 region: CASSLPTGGEQFF. The CDR3 DNA reads TGTGCCAGCAGCCTTCCTACAGGTGGTGAGCAGTTCTTC. The chain links TRBV5-6 to TRBJ2-1, with a possible D match to TRBD1 (5 bases). CDR3 size: 13 residues. CDR1 and CDR2 from the germline V gene are SGHDT and YYEEEE. Trimming stripped 4 bases from V and 9 bases from J, with 14 bases between.

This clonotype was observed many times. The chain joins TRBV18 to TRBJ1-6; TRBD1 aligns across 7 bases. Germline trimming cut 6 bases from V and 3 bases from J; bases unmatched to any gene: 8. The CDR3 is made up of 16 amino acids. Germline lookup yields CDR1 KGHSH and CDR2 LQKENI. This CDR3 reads CASSPLRDSYNSPLHF. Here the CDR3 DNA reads TGTGCCAGCTCGCCCCTCCGGGACAGCTATAATTCACCCCTCCACTTT. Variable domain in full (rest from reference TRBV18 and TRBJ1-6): NAGVMQNPRHLVRRRGQEARLRCSPMKGHSHVYWYRQLPEEGLKFMVYLQKENIIDESGMPKERFSAEFPKEGPSILRIQQVVRGDSAAYFCASSPLRDSYNSPLHFGNGTRLTVT.

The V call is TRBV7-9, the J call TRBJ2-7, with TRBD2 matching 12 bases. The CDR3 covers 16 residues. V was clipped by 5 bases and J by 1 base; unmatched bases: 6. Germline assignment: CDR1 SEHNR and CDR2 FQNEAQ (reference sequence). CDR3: CASSKTSGRRSYEQYF. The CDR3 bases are TGTGCCAGCAGCAAAACTAGCGGGAGGCGATCCTACGAGCAGTACTTC.

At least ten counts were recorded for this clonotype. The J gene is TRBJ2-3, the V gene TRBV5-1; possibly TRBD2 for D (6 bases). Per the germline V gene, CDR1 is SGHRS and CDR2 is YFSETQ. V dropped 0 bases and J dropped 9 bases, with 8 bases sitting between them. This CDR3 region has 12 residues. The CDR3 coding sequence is TGCGCCAGCAGCTTGGAGGAGGGAACGCAGTATTTT. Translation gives CASSLEEGTQYF.

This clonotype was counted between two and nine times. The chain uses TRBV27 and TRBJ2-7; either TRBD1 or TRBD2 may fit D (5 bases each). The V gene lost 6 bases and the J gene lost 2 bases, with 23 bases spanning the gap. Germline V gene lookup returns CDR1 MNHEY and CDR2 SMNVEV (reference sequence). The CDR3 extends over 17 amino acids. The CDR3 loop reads CASRGSLGRPSAYEQYF. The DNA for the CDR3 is TGTGCCAGCAGAGGCTCTCTGGGACGGCCATCGGCCTACGAGCAGTACTTC.

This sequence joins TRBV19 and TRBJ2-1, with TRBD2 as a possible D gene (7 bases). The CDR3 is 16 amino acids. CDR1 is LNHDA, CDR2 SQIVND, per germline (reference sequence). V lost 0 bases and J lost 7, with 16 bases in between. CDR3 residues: CASSIESGGGWNEQFF. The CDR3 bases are TGTGCCAGTAGTATAGAATCGGGGGGCGGATGGAATGAGCAGTTCTTC.

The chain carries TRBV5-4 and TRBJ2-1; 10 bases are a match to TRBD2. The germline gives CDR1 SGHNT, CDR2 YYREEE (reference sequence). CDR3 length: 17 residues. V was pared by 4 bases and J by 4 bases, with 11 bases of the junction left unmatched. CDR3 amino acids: CASSPRAVAGGYNEQFF. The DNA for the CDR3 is TGTGCCAGCAGCCCTAGGGCGGTAGCGGGAGGTTACAATGAGCAGTTCTTC. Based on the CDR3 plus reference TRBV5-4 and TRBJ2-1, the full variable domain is ETGVTQSPTHLIKTRGQQVTLRCSSQSGHNTVSWYQQALGQGPQFIFQYYREEENGRGNFPPRFSGLQFPNYSSELNVNALELDDSALYLCASSPRAVAGGYNEQFFGPGTRLTVL.

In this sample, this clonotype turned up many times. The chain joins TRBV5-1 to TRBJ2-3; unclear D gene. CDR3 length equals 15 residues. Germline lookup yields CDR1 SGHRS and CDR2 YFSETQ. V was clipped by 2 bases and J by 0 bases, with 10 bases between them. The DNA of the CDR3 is TGCGCCAGCAGCTTCGTGGCGGAGAGCACAGATACGCAGTATTTT. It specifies CASSFVAESTDTQYF.

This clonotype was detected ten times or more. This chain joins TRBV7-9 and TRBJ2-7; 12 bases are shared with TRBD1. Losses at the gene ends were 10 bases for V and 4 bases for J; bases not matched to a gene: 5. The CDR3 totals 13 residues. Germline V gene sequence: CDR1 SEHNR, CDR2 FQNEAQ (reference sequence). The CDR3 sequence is CATRDRGQYEQYF. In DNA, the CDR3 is TGTGCCACCCGGGACAGGGGGCAGTACGAGCAGTACTTC.

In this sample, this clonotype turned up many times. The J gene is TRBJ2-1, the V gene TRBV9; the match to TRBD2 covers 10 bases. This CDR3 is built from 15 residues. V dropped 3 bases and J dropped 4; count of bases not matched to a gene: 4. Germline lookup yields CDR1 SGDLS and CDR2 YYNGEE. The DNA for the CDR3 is TGTGCCAGCAGCGCTATAGCGGGAGGTTACAATGAGCAGTTCTTC. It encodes CASSAIAGGYNEQFF.

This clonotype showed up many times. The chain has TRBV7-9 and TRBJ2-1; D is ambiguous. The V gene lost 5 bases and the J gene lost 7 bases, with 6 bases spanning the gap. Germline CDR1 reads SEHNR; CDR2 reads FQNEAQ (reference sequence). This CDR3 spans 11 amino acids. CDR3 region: CASSRLNEQFF. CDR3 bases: TGTGCCAGCAGCCGCTTAAATGAGCAGTTCTTC.

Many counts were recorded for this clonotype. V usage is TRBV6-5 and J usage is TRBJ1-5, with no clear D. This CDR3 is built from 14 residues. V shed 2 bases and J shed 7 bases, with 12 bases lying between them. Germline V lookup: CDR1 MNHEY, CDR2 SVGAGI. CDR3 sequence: CASSYGQTRQPQHF. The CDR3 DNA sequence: TGTGCCAGCAGTTACGGGCAGACACGACAGCCCCAGCATTTT.

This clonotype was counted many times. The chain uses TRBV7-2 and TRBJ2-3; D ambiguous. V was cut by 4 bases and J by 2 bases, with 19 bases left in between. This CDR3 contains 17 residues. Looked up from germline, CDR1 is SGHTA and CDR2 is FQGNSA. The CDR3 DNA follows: TGTGCCAGCAGCTCGGGCAAGGACGGCTCTACCACAGATACGCAGTATTTT. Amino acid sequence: CASSSGKDGSTTDTQYF.

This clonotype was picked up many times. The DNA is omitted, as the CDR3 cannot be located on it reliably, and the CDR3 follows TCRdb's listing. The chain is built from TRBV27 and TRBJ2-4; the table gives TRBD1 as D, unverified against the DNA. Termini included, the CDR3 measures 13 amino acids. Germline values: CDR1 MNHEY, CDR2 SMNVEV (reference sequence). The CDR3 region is CASSFGQGTLLYF.